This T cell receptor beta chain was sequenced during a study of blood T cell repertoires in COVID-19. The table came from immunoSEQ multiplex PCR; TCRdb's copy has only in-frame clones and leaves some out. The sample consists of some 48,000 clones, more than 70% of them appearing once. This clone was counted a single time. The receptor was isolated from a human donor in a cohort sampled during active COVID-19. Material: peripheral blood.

CDR3 sequence: CASSQPRQGGETQYF. The CDR3 nucleotides are TGTGCCAGCAGCCAGCCCAGACAGGGGGGAGAGACCCAGTACTTC. The chain recombines TRBV5-8 with TRBJ2-5, with 9 bases matching TRBD1. The CDR3 covers 15 residues. Germline V gene lookup returns CDR1 SGHTS and CDR2 YDEGEE. V lost 4 bases, J lost 4 bases, and 8 bases stayed unmatched. The full variable domain, with the rest looked up from reference TRBV5-8 and TRBJ2-5, is EAGVTQSPTHLIKTRGQQATLRCSPISGHTSVYWYQQALGLGLQFLLWYDEGEERNRGNFPPRFSGRQFPNYSSELNVNALELEDSALYLCASSQPRQGGETQYFGPGTRLLVL.